The sequence of this T cell receptor beta chain was determined in a study of graft-versus-host responses after intestinal transplantation. At the level of the study: All recipients got anti-thymocyte globulin induction, then tacrolimus and steroids for about 3 years.

With respect to this clone: The antigen remains undetermined.

Germline V gene data show CDR1 as MDHEN and CDR2 as SYDVKM. V shed 4 bases and J shed 1 base, with 8 bases lying between them. This CDR3 has 15 residues. The data were produced by immunoSEQ multiplex PCR, yet TCRdb's version contains in-frame clones alone and is incomplete. The data contain approximately 85,000 clones, 80% to 95% of them seen just once; the ten biggest clones take up approximately 1.1%. The receptor was isolated from a human donor who was the organ donor for an intestinal transplant. The material was unstimulated CD8+ T cells sorted from spleen or lymph node cells, obtained before transplant. The gene calls are TRBV28 and TRBJ2-6, with D unclear. The CDR3 region is CASSSISSGANVLTF. The CDR3 region has the DNA TGTGCCAGCAGTTCGATCAGTTCTGGGGCCAACGTCCTGACTTTC.